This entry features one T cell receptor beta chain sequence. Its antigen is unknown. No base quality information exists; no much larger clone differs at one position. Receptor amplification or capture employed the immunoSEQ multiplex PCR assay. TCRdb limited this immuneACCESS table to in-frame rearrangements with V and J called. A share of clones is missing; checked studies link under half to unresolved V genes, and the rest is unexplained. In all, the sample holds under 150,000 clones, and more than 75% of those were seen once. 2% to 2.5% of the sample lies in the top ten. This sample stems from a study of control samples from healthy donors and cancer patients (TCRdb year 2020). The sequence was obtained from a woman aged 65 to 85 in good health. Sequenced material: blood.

Here the CDR3 is given as CASSTRTGGRSPLHF. The DNA sequence is as follows: TGTGCCAGCAGTACCCGGACAGGGGGCCGTTCACCCCTCCACTTT. The chain is assembled from TRBV27 and TRBJ1-6; TRBD1 matches 11 bases in the middle. The CDR3, cysteine through phenylalanine, is 15 amino acids long. Here the CDR3 DNA is all that survives: 45 bases in frame from base 1. V lost 5 bases and J lost 9 bases, and the count of bases not matched to a germline gene is 6. As encoded in the germline V gene (reference sequence), CDR1 is MNHEY while CDR2 is SMNVEV.